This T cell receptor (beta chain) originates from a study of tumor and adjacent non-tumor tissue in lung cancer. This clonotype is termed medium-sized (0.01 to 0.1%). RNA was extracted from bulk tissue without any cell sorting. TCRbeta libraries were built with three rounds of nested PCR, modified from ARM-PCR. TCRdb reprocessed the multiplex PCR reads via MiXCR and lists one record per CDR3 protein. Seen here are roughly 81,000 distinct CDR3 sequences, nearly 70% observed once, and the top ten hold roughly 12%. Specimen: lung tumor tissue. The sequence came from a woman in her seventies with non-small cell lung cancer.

CDR3 amino acids: CSVDGLWGDLRAFF. For the CDR3, the DNA is TGCAGCGTTGATGGACTATGGGGGGATTTACGAGCTTTCTTT. The chain employs TRBV29-1 and TRBJ1-1; TRBD1 is a possible D gene (5 bases). Trimming took off 3 bases at V and 10 bases at J, with 21 bases between the two ends. The germline V gene encodes CDR1 SQVTM and CDR2 ANQGSEA. This CDR3 is built from 14 residues.